These 15 T cell receptor beta chains were all obtained from the same sample, sequenced in a study of monozygotic twins with inflammatory bowel disease. TCRdb reprocessed the 5' RACE reads and keeps a single row for each CDR3 protein, giving no DNA. The sample table includes fewer than 550,000 distinct CDR3 sequences. What was sequenced was blood. These receptors all come from a human donor with ulcerative colitis or Crohn's disease, or a healthy co-twin of an affected twin (not recorded which).

The J gene is TRBJ2-7, the V gene TRBV6-5; TCRdb returns TRBD1, unconfirmable since there is no DNA. From germline, CDR1 is MNHEY and CDR2 SVGAGI. The length of the CDR3 is 12 residues. The CDR3 is CASSPGYGEQYF.

This sequence joins TRBV3-1 and TRBJ2-7; the TRBD2 assignment by TCRdb is unverifiable without DNA. This CDR3 has 14 amino acids. CDR1 and CDR2 from the germline V gene are LGHDT and YNNKEL (reference sequence). The CDR3 spells CASSHLGGAGEQYF.

V and J are TRBV5-1 and TRBJ2-7; no DNA is available, so the TRBD2 call from TCRdb remains unchecked. The CDR3 runs to 16 residues. Germline CDR1 SGHRS, CDR2 YFSETQ. The CDR3 protein is CASSLLLAGSSYEQYF.

The rearrangement joins TRBV6-2 or TRBV6-3 to TRBJ2-3; the TRBD2 assignment by TCRdb is unverifiable without DNA. In germline, CDR1 is MNHEY, CDR2 SVGEGT. This CDR3 region has 17 residues. The CDR3 reads CASSSSYRLAGEDTQYF.

The rearrangement joins TRBV18 to TRBJ2-1; without DNA, the TCRdb call of TRBD2 cannot be checked. CDR3 length: 15 residues. Germline V CDR1 and CDR2: KGHSH, LQKENI. CDR3 sequence: CASSPLGLEGNEQFF.

The chain uses TRBV7-8 and TRBJ2-5; TCRdb calls TRBD2, which cannot be checked without DNA. Germline loops: CDR1 SGHVS, CDR2 FQNEAQ. The length of the CDR3 is 16 residues. CDR3 residues: CASSRSRDYGQETQYF. The variable domain in full, with the rest retrieved from reference TRBV7-8 and TRBJ2-5, is GAGVSQSPRYKVAKRGQDVALRCDPISGHVSLFWYQQALGQGPEFLTYFQNEAQLDKSGLPSDRFFAERPEGSVSTLKIQRTQQEDSAVYLCASSRSRDYGQETQYFGPGTRLLVL.

The J gene is TRBJ2-1, the V gene TRBV29-1; TCRdb reports TRBD2, a call that lacks DNA to check it against. There are 12 residues in the CDR3. Germline values: CDR1 SQVTM, CDR2 ANQGSEA. Here the CDR3 reads CSVEGLYNEQFF.

V gene TRBV7-2 combines with J gene TRBJ2-3; the D call of TRBD2 rests on TCRdb alone, since no DNA is present to check it. There are 16 residues in the CDR3. Germline CDR1 SGHTA, CDR2 FQGNSA. This CDR3 reads CASSSSGLASTDTQYF.

This chain uses TRBV7-2 with TRBJ2-7; TCRdb proposes TRBD2, but this gene call is untestable without DNA. Looked up from germline, CDR1 is SGHTA and CDR2 is FQGNSA. The CDR3 consists of 13 residues. This chain's CDR3 is CASSRTLSYEQYF. Supplemented by reference TRBV7-2 and TRBJ2-7, the full variable domain reads GAGVSQSPSNKVTEKGKDVELRCDPISGHTALYWYRQSLGQGLEFLIYFQGNSAPDKSGLPSDRFSAERTGGSVSTLTIQRTQQEDSAVYLCASSRTLSYEQYFGPGTRLTVT.

This rearrangement joins TRBV6-1 to TRBJ1-2; TCRdb's D call, TRBD1, is unchecked because there is no DNA. The length of the CDR3 is 15 residues. CDR1 is MNHNS, CDR2 SASEGT, per germline. The CDR3 spells CASSQDRGTNYGYTF.

This chain links TRBV11-2 with TRBJ2-1; the TCRdb D gene call, TRBD2, has no DNA to confirm it. The CDR3 contains 14 residues. Germline V gives CDR1 SGHAT, CDR2 FQNNGV. CDR3: CASSYTSGGAEQFF.

This CDR3 reads CASSYTTSSPPRETQYF. The rearrangement uses TRBV3-1 and TRBJ2-5; as DNA is missing, the TRBD1 call by TCRdb cannot be tested. Germline loops: CDR1 LGHDT, CDR2 YNNKEL (reference sequence). CDR3 length equals 17 residues.

This sequence joins TRBV29-1 and TRBJ1-1. The CDR3 is made up of 13 amino acids. Germline V gives CDR1 SQVTM, CDR2 ANQGSEA. The CDR3 loop reads CSVEGGGYTEAFF.

This chain connects TRBV2 to TRBJ1-1. The CDR3 covers 13 residues. Germline V gene data show CDR1 as SNHLY and CDR2 as FYNNEI. This CDR3 is CASSESVNTEAFF.

The chain combines TRBV6-1 with TRBJ1-1; the D gene TCRdb calls, TRBD1, cannot be checked with no DNA. Germline lookup yields CDR1 MNHNS and CDR2 SASEGT. This CDR3 contains 14 residues. The CDR3 region is CASGHSTTGGEAFF.